This TCR beta chain was sequenced in a study of shared clonotypes between healthy human individuals. The CDR3 length is 14 residues. The germline CDR1 and CDR2 sequences are SGHAT and FQNNGV. Trimming stripped 5 bases from V and 5 bases from J, with 15 bases between. Everyone who donated was a Caucasian adult who lived in Nashville, Tennessee. Sequencing used immunoSEQ multiplex PCR; TCRdb keeps in-frame clones, though not all of them. The table lists about 680,000 clones, roughly 70% of them singletons, with about 1.7% in the top ten. The receptor was isolated from a woman aged 25 to 39 in good health. The chain carries TRBV11-2 and TRBJ1-1; no firm D call. Material: memory CD4+ T cells sorted from blood. Subset in this sample: CD45RA-negative fraction. This chain's CDR3 is CASSPGEVGTEAFF. CDR3 nucleotide sequence: TGTGCCAGCAGCCCCGGAGAAGTAGGGACTGAAGCTTTCTTT.